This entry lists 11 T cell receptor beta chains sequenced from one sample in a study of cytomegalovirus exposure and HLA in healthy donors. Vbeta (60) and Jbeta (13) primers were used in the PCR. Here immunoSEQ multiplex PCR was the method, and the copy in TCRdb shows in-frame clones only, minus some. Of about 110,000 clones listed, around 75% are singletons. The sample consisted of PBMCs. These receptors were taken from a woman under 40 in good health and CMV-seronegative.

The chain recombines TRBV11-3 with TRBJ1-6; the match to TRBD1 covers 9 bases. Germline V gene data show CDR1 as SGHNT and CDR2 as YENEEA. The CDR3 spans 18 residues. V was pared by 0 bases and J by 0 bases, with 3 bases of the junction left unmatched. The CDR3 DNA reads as TGTGCCAGCAGCTTAGACGGACAGGGGAGCTCCTATAATTCACCCCTCCACTTT. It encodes CASSLDGQGSSYNSPLHF.

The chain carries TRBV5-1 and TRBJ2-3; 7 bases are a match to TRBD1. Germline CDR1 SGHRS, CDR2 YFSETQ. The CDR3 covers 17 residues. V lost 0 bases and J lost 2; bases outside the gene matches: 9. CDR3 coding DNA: TGCGCCAGCAGCTTGGGGTCCGGGACAGAGACCACAGATACGCAGTATTTT. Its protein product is CASSLGSGTETTDTQYF.

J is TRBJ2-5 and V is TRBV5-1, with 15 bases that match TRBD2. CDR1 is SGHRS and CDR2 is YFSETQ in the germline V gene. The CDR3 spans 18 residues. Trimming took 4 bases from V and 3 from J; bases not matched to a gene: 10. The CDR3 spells CASSLGRTSGRAEETQYF. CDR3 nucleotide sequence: TGCGCCAGCAGCCTTGGGCGGACTAGCGGGAGGGCCGAAGAGACCCAGTACTTC. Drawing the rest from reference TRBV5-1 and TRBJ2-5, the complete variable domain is KAGVTQTPRYLIKTRGQQVTLSCSPISGHRSVSWYQQTPGQGLQFLFEYFSETQRNKGNFPGRFSGRQFSNSRSEMNVSTLELGDSALYLCASSLGRTSGRAEETQYFGPGTRLLVL.

CDR3 coding DNA: TGTGCCAGCAGCTTGGACAGCTCAGTATTACCCCTCCACTTT. Translated, it gives CASSLDSSVLPLHF. The chain joins TRBV7-2 to TRBJ1-6, with D perhaps matching TRBD1 (6 bases). Trimming left V 3 bases short and J 12 bases short, with 15 bases between. This CDR3 is built from 14 residues. Germline CDR1 and CDR2: SGHTA and FQGNSA. Using reference TRBV7-2 and TRBJ1-6 for the parts outside the CDR3, the full variable domain is GAGVSQSPSNKVTEKGKDVELRCDPISGHTALYWYRQSLGQGLEFLIYFQGNSAPDKSGLPSDRFSAERTGGSVSTLTIQRTQQEDSAVYLCASSLDSSVLPLHFGNGTRLTVT.

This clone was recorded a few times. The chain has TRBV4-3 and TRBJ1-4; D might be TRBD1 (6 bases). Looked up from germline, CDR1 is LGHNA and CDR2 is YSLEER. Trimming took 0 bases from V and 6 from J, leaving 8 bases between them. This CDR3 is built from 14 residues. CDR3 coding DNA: TGCGCCAGCAGCCAAGAGGGGGGGCATGAAAAACTGTTTTTT. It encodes CASSQEGGHEKLFF.

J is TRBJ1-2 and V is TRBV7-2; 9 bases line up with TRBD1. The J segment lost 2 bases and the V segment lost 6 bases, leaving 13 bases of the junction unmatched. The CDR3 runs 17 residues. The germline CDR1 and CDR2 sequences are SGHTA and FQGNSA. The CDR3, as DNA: TGTGCCAGCAGGGGGCCGGGGACAGGGTCTATGAACTATGGCTACACCTTC. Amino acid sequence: CASRGPGTGSMNYGYTF. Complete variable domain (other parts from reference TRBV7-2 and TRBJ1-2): GAGVSQSPSNKVTEKGKDVELRCDPISGHTALYWYRQSLGQGLEFLIYFQGNSAPDKSGLPSDRFSAERTGGSVSTLTIQRTQQEDSAVYLCASRGPGTGSMNYGYTFGSGTRLTVV.

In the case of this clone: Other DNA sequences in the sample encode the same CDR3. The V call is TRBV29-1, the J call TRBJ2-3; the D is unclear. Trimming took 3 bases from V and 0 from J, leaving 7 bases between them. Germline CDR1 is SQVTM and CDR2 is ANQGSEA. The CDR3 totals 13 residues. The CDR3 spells CSVERGSTDTQYF. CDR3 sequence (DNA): TGCAGCGTTGAGCGCGGAAGCACAGATACGCAGTATTTT.

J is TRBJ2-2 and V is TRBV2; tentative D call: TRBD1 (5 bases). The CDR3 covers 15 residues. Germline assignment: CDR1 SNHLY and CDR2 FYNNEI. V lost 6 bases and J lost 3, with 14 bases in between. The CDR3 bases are TGTGCCAGCAGGGAGACAGATTTTTACACCGGGGAGCTGTTTTTT. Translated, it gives CASRETDFYTGELFF.

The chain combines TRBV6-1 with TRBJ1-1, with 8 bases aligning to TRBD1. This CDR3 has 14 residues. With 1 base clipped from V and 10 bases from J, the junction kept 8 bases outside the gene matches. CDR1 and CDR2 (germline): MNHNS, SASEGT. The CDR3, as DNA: TGTGCCAGCAGTGAAGGGGCCAGGGGGCGAGGAGCTTTCTTT. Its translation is CASSEGARGRGAFF.

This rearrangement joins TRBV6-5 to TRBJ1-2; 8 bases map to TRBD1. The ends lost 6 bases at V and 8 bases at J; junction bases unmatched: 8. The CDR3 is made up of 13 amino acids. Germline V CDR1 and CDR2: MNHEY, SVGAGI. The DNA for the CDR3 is TGTGCCAGCAGGCGGCAGGGGGCAAGCGGCTACACCTTC. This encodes CASRRQGASGYTF.

The chain's CDR3 is CASSRTREDEKLFF. DNA for the CDR3: TGTGCCAGCTCACGGACACGAGAAGACGAAAAACTGTTTTTT. The chain links TRBV18 to TRBJ1-4, with D possibly matching TRBD1 (5 bases). The CDR3 totals 14 residues. Germline V gives CDR1 KGHSH, CDR2 LQKENI. The V gene lost 4 bases and the J gene lost 8 bases, with 14 bases spanning the gap.